These 7 T cell receptor beta chains were all obtained from the same sample, sequenced in a study of T cells in tuberculosis. Sorting used thawed, overnight-rested PBMC stained with anti-CD3, a viability dye and GMM-loaded CD1B tetramer. CD1B tetramers were loaded with Rhodococcus equi-derived C32 glucose monomycolate. Some clones are missing from TCRdb's copy, which holds only in-frame ones; the method was immunoSEQ multiplex PCR. This sample has approximately 58,000 clones; approximately 91% occur once, and the top ten carry roughly 22%. The sequenced material came from CD1b-GMM tetramer-negative cells sorted from PBMCs. The receptors originated from an adult woman with latent tuberculosis.

V and J are TRBV13 and TRBJ2-5; tentatively, D is TRBD2 (6 bases). The CDR3 runs to 13 residues. Germline V lookup: CDR1 PRHDT, CDR2 FYEKMQ (reference sequence). V was cut by 1 base and J by 5 bases, with 8 bases left in between. The CDR3 spells CASSLEGRETQYF. CDR3 coding DNA: TGTGCCAGCAGCTTAGAAGGGAGGGAGACCCAGTACTTC.

About this clone: Given the absence of the conserved phenylalanine or tryptophan at the CDR3 end, a read error is likely. The CDR3 bases are TGTGCCAGCCAAACAGGGGGCCCGAACACTGAAGCTTTCCTT. Amino acid sequence: CASQTGGPNTEAFL. The chain employs TRBV6-6 and TRBJ1-1, with TRBD1 matching 9 bases. The CDR3 has 14 residues. The germline V gene encodes CDR1 MNHNY and CDR2 SVGAGI (reference sequence). The J segment lost 1 base and the V segment lost 8 bases, leaving 5 bases of the junction unmatched.

The chain uses TRBV4-2 and TRBJ2-1; TRBD2 agrees at 10 bases. After removal of 2 bases from V and 5 bases from J, the junction contained 6 bases not matched to a gene. The CDR3 has 16 amino acids. Germline V gene sequence: CDR1 LGHNA, CDR2 YNFKEQ. The CDR3 region has the DNA TGTGCCAGCAGCCAACATAGCGGGAGGAACCACAATGAGCAGTTCTTC. Amino acid sequence: CASSQHSGRNHNEQFF.

This clone was detected only once. The chain is built from TRBV4-3 and TRBJ2-7; D is uncertain. Per germline, CDR1 LGHNA and CDR2 YSLEER. Trimming cost V 0 bases and J 2 bases, with 14 bases left between them. This CDR3 has 16 amino acids. CDR3 sequence (DNA): TGCGCCAGCAGCCAAGATCCTCTTCAGGCGACCTACGAGCAGTACTTC. The encoded protein is CASSQDPLQATYEQYF.

Here the CDR3 reads CASVQGADIHYGYTF. The CDR3 coding sequence is TGTGCCAGCGTCCAGGGGGCCGACATCCACTATGGCTACACCTTC. This chain joins TRBV7-2 and TRBJ1-2; 8 nucleotides match TRBD1. Germline V gene data show CDR1 as SGHTA and CDR2 as FQGNSA. The CDR3 extends over 15 amino acids. V was pared by 8 bases and J by 3 bases, with 11 bases of the junction left unmatched.

This clone has a single count. This chain uses TRBV19 with TRBJ2-5; TRBD2 might be the D (5 bases). The J call may be wrong; the DNA end is better matched by TRBJ2-7. CDR3 length equals 15 residues. The V gene's germline CDR1 is LNHDA and CDR2 SQIVND (reference sequence). This CDR3 reads CASSAQSGGFYEQYF. CDR3 in DNA: TGTGCCAGTAGTGCACAATCCGGCGGGTTCTACGAGCAGTACTTC.

The chain combines TRBV29-1 with TRBJ2-3, with D maybe TRBD2 (6 bases). Trimming stripped 2 bases from V and 9 bases from J, with 12 bases between. Germline values: CDR1 SQVTM, CDR2 ANQGSEA. The CDR3 contains 12 residues. The CDR3 is CSVEWGVGTQYF. The CDR3 coding sequence is TGCAGCGTTGAATGGGGGGTAGGGACGCAGTATTTT.